The rows below give T cell receptor beta chains drawn from one sample of a study of CD8+CD57+ T cells in acquired aplastic anemia. TCRdb fed the reads into MiXCR, producing one record per CDR3 protein. In the table there are around 200,000 distinct CDR3 sequences, 45% to 60% of which are singletons. The sample was sorted CD4+, CD8+, or CD8+CD57+ T cells (not recorded which) from PBMCs. Every receptor here comes from a human donor with aplastic anemia. Both conserved end residues are part of each CDR3. The order of the fields is clone size, J gene, V gene, D gene, CDR3 protein, CDR3 DNA. The D gene is left open where the match is weak. Only part of the rows carry a size: once, few, many, or a class if the clone is expanded.

size: .; J: TRBJ1-5; V: TRBV2; D: .; CDR3: CASSEFTDQPQHF; DNA: TGTGCCAGCAGCGAATTCACGGATCAGCCCCAGCATTTT
size: .; J: TRBJ2-5; V: TRBV9; D: TRBD2; CDR3: CASSFPSGGKTQYF; DNA: TGTGCCAGCAGCTTCCCTAGCGGGGGAAAGACCCAGTACTTC
size: .; J: TRBJ1-6; V: TRBV19; D: TRBD1; CDR3: CASSIGTDSSYNSPLHF; DNA: TGTGCCAGTAGTATCGGGACAGATAGCTCCTATAATTCACCCCTCCACTTT
size: .; J: TRBJ2-7; V: TRBV9; D: TRBD2; CDR3: CASSPWTSGSNEQYF; DNA: TGTGCCAGCAGCCCCTGGACTAGCGGGAGTAACGAGCAGTACTTC
size: .; J: TRBJ2-2; V: TRBV10-2; D: TRBD1; CDR3: CASRKGATGELFF; DNA: TGCGCCAGTCGAAAGGGGGCAACCGGGGAGCTGTTTTTT
size: many; J: TRBJ2-5; V: TRBV7-3; D: .; CDR3: CASSLGPRETQYF; DNA: TGTGCCAGCAGCTTAGGGCCAAGAGAGACCCAGTACTTC
size: .; J: TRBJ1-6; V: TRBV10-3; D: TRBD1; CDR3: CAISGQGRNYSYNSPLHF; DNA: TGTGCCATCAGTGGACAGGGCCGAAACTACTCCTATAATTCACCCCTCCACTTT
size: many; J: TRBJ2-4; V: TRBV20-1; D: TRBD2; CDR3: CSASLAGELAKNIQYF; DNA: TGCAGTGCTAGTCTAGCGGGTGAACTAGCCAAAAACATTCAGTACTTC
size: few; J: TRBJ2-7; V: TRBV12-3/TRBV12-4; D: .; CDR3: CASSLGIYEQYF; DNA: TGTGCCAGCAGTTTGGGGATTTACGAGCAGTACTTC
size: many; J: TRBJ2-5; V: TRBV14; D: .; CDR3: CASSQDQGWYQETQYF; DNA: TGTGCCAGCAGCCAAGATCAGGGCTGGTACCAAGAGACCCAGTACTTC
size: once; J: TRBJ2-3; V: TRBV11-2; D: TRBD2; CDR3: CASSLGTSGGATDTQYF; DNA: TGTGCCAGCAGCTTAGGGACTAGCGGGGGGGCCACAGATACGCAGTATTTT
size: many; J: TRBJ1-5; V: TRBV20-1; D: TRBD1; CDR3: CSALTGSSRQPQHF; DNA: TGCAGTGCTCTGACAGGGTCGAGCCGTCAGCCCCAGCATTTT
size: few; J: TRBJ2-7; V: TRBV4-1; D: .; CDR3: CASSQRGTNNFYEQYF; DNA: TGCGCCAGCAGCCAAAGGGGGACAAATAACTTCTACGAGCAGTACTTC
size: .; J: TRBJ1-5; V: TRBV2; D: .; CDR3: CASSEVNSNQPQHF; DNA: TGTGCCAGCAGTGAGGTGAATAGCAATCAGCCCCAGCATTTT
size: .; J: TRBJ1-2; V: TRBV29-1; D: .; CDR3: CSVVRYSSGGNYGYTF; DNA: TGCAGCGTTGTTAGGTACTCGTCGGGGGGCAACTATGGCTACACCTTC